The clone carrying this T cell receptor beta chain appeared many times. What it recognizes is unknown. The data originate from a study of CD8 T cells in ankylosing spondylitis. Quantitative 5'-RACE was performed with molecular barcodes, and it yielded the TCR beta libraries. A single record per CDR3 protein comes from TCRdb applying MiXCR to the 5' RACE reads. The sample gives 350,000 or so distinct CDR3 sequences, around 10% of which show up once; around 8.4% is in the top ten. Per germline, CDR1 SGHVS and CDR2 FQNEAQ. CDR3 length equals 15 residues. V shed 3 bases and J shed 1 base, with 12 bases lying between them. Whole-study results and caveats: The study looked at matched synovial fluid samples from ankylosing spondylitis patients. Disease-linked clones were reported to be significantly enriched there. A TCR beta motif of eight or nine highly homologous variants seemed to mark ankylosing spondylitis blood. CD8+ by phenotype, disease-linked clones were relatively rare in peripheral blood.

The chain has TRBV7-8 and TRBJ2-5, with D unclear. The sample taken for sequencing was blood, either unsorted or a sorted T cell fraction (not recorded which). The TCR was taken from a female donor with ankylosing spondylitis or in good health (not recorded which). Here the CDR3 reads CASSFTYRAQETQYF. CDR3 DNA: TGTGCCAGCAGCTTTACTTACAGAGCCCAAGAGACCCAGTACTTC.